This T cell receptor (beta chain) was identified in a study of shared clonotypes between healthy human individuals. With 5 bases clipped from V and 3 bases from J, the junction kept 17 bases outside the gene matches. Per the germline V gene, CDR1 is SGHTA and CDR2 is FQGNSA. CDR3 size: 19 residues. About this clone: Its matching antigen is unknown.

General study findings and limits: Naive CD4 clonotype sharing across a few donors was 4% to 5%. Rarefaction analysis demonstrated incomplete sorted-subset sequencing notwithstanding large depth.

Repertoires were generated with immunoSEQ multiplex PCR, while TCRdb's copy carries only in-frame clones and drops some. The data contain around 2,100,000 clones, approximately 94% of them singletons. CD8 cells regarded as naive lacked CD45RO, were positively chosen for CCR7, and omitted terminally differentiated effector memory CD45RA+ cells. The sample comprised naive CD8+ T cells sorted from blood. J is TRBJ2-3 and V is TRBV7-2; 10 nucleotides align to TRBD2. This TCR was recovered from a man between 18 and 29 years old in good health. The CDR3, as DNA: TGTGCCAGCAGCCATCATAGTCGTCTAGCGGGAGTAGGTACAGATACGCAGTATTTT. This encodes CASSHHSRLAGVGTDTQYF.